Detailed here is one TCR beta chain. TCRdb's table, derived via immunoSEQ multiplex PCR, lists solely in-frame clones and lacks some. Here the sample spans 25,000 to 30,000 clones, about 80% being singletons. This entry belongs to a study of regulatory dendritic cells for organ transplantation. CDR3 length equals 15 residues. Trimming left V 7 bases short and J 3 bases short, with 15 bases between. The germline CDR1 and CDR2 sequences are SEHNR and FQNEAQ (reference sequence). The chain employs TRBV7-9 and TRBJ2-2, with TRBD1 as a possible D gene (6 bases). The sequenced material came from memory CD4+ T cells from blood. As for subset: CD45RO+ memory T cells. The source of this sequence is a human donor in good health. The CDR3 spells CASTPGPGDTGELFF. The CDR3 bases are TGTGCCAGCACTCCAGGGCCAGGGGACACCGGGGAGCTGTTTTTT.